This TCR beta chain was sequenced in a study of early T cells in non-severe SARS-CoV-2 infection. Study background: It was bulk RNA from unsorted whole blood that was sequenced, and the chains were unpaired. Study findings and constraints: There was a bias toward anti-spike CD8 responses in VDJdb matching, which missed private and CD4 specificities.

Researchers tagged individual cDNA molecules with unique molecular identifiers. Using its own MiXCR run on the 5' RACE reads, TCRdb lists one record per CDR3 protein. The sample records 85,000 to 100,000 distinct CDR3 sequences, about 13% being singletons. This clonotype turned up a few times. Its antigen remains unknown. Trimming cost V 5 bases and J 4 bases; bases outside gene matches: 4. Germline CDR1 and CDR2: SGHTA and FQGNSA. The CDR3 is 14 amino acids. This clonotype was sampled from an adult who was a healthcare worker with PCR-confirmed SARS-CoV-2 infection or an uninfected control (not recorded which). The chain couples TRBV7-2 to TRBJ2-2, with 7 bases that match TRBD1. The specimen sequenced was whole blood. The CDR3, as DNA: TGTGCCAGCAGCCGTAACAGGGGCACCGGGGAGCTGTTTTTT. This sequence encodes CASSRNRGTGELFF.